The rows below give T cell receptor beta chains drawn from one sample of a study of CXCR3-negative and CXCR3-positive naive CD8 T cells. TCRdb reprocessed the 5' RACE reads, with one entry per CDR3 protein and no DNA. Listed are some 54,000 distinct CDR3 sequences; more than 0.5% falls within the top ten. Sequenced: naive CXCR3+ CD8+ T cells from blood. Source of these receptors: a human donor in good health. Some clones in this sample may be carry-over from other donors' samples. Each CDR3 is given with its conserved first and last residue.

>TRBJ2-3|TRBV9
CASSLRGETITDTQYF
>TRBJ2-7|TRBV6-5
CASSPPGQTYEQYF
>TRBJ1-1|TRBV6-2/TRBV6-3
CASSSGEGWMNTEAFF
>TRBJ1-3|TRBV11-2
CASSSGQGASGNTIYF
>TRBJ2-1|TRBV15
CATSRDLGGSSYNEQFF
>TRBJ2-5|TRBV7-9
CASSSTRTIQETQYF
>TRBJ2-7|TRBV7-2
CASSPLFKGADEQYF
>TRBJ1-5|TRBV6-5
CASSYSKGSNQPQHF
>TRBJ2-1|TRBV24-1
CATSDPKGLYDEQFF
>TRBJ2-7|TRBV6-5
CASSSSGGNSYEQYF
>TRBJ2-7|TRBV6-6
CASSYVPPYEQYF
>TRBJ2-3|TRBV27
CASSPEQGAPGTDTQYF
>TRBJ2-1|TRBV27
CASSLVAGGPSQFF
>TRBJ1-3|TRBV20-1
CSARVADPGNTIYF
>TRBJ2-5|TRBV7-9
CASSPHRETQYF
>TRBJ1-5|TRBV7-9
CASSLATVGNQPQHF
>TRBJ2-5|TRBV9
CASSVGQGRETQYF
>TRBJ2-1|TRBV28
CASSFLGSGYNEQFF
>TRBJ2-6|TRBV6-5
CASREFSGANVLTF
>TRBJ1-5|TRBV4-1
CASSHLPGQGALGNQPQHF
>TRBJ2-7|TRBV20-1
CSGVAQRSSYEQYF
>TRBJ2-7|TRBV29-1
CSVEDWDSSYEQYF
>TRBJ2-7|TRBV5-4
CASSLWSSEQYF
>TRBJ2-2|TRBV20-1
CSARASAGGATGELFF
>TRBJ2-1|TRBV4-1
CASSPQGSYNEQFF
>TRBJ2-7|TRBV28
CASSLRVMVRDEHEQYF
>TRBJ2-1|TRBV12-3/TRBV12-4
CASSTSSNEQFF
>TRBJ2-7|TRBV7-9
CASSLQRGGPTYEQYF
>TRBJ1-1|TRBV28
CASSLTGTGYTEAFF
>TRBJ2-2|TRBV10-2
CASSEDRGRRELFF
>TRBJ2-7|TRBV14
CASSPGGAPLEQYF
>TRBJ2-7|TRBV20-1
CSARDALAGLVYEQYF
>TRBJ1-5|TRBV5-6
CASNVLGNQPQHF
>TRBJ1-6|TRBV28
CASSLENSPLHF
>TRBJ1-2|TRBV27
CASSTGTGYTF
>TRBJ2-7|TRBV4-3
CASSQDAGAPYEQYF
>TRBJ1-1|TRBV14
CASSLTTGTGANEAFF
>TRBJ2-1|TRBV7-3
CASSLIRSSYNEQFF
>TRBJ2-3|TRBV12-3/TRBV12-4
CASSFGQHLSTDTQYF
>TRBJ2-7|TRBV20-1
CSASFWDRGPYEQYF
>TRBJ1-1|TRBV10-3
CAISDISSAEAFF
>TRBJ2-3|TRBV13
CASSSERGSGDTQYF
>TRBJ2-7|TRBV7-9
CASSQRAGSGYEQYF
>TRBJ1-2|TRBV27
CASWEANYGYTF
>TRBJ2-2|TRBV11-2
CASRHGAANTGELFF
>TRBJ2-1|TRBV12-3/TRBV12-4
CASSPYFYNEQFF
>TRBJ2-3|TRBV5-1
CASSRGGTDTQYF